The 3 T cell receptor beta chains below all came from one sample that was sequenced in a study of T cell responses to AZD1222 COVID-19 vaccine. Assay used: immunoSEQ multiplex PCR; TCRdb lists only in-frame clones, some missing. The table includes roughly 72,000 clones, more than 70% detected once. This specimen was peripheral blood, taken 28 days after the second dose of the MenACWY control vaccine. All receptors come from an adult who received the MenACWY meningococcal vaccine as a control.

This sequence joins TRBV4-2 and TRBJ1-6, with D perhaps TRBD1 (5 bases). The CDR3 has 17 residues. V was clipped by 4 bases and J by 2 bases, with 15 bases between them. Germline CDR1 and CDR2: LGHNA and YNFKEQ. The CDR3 region is CASSPSSLGAYNSPLHF. CDR3 sequence (DNA): TGTGCCAGCAGCCCGTCATCGTTAGGGGCCTATAATTCACCCCTCCACTTT.

The V call is TRBV9, the J call TRBJ2-2; D possibly matches TRBD1 or TRBD2 (5 bases each). CDR3 length: 15 residues. The germline gives CDR1 SGDLS, CDR2 YYNGEE. The ends were cut back, 4 bases at V and 6 bases at J, with 16 bases in the middle. DNA for the CDR3: TGTGCCAGCAGCCTCACTGGGGGTCGGCCCGGGGAGCTGTTTTTT. Translation: CASSLTGGRPGELFF.

V gene TRBV5-1 combines with J gene TRBJ1-4, with TRBD1 as a possible D gene (5 bases). The V and J ends lost 4 bases and 6 bases respectively, with 13 bases between them. Looked up from germline, CDR1 is SGHRS and CDR2 is YFSETQ. There are 14 residues in the CDR3. CDR3 protein: CASSQVSGDEKLFF. CDR3 coding DNA: TGCGCCAGCAGCCAAGTGTCGGGGGATGAAAAACTGTTTTTT.